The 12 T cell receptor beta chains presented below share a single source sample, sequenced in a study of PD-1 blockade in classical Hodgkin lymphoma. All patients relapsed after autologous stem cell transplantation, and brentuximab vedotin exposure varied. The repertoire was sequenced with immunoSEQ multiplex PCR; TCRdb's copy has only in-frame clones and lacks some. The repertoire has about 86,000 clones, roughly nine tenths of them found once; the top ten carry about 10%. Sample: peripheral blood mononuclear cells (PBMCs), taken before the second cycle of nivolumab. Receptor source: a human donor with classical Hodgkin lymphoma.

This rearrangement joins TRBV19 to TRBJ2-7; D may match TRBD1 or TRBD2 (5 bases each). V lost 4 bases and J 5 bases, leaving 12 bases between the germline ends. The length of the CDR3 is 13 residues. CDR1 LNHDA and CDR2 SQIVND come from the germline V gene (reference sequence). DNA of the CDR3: TGTGCCAGTAGTACCCAGGGTAGCGACGAGCAGTACTTC. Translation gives CASSTQGSDEQYF.

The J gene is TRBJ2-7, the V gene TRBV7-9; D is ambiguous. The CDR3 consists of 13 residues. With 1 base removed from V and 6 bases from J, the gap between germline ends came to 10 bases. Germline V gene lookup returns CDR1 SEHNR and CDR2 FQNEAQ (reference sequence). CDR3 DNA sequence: TGTGCCAGCAGCTTAGAGGGCCCGAGCGAGCAGTACTTC. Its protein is CASSLEGPSEQYF. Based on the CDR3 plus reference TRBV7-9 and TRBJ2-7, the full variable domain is DTGVSQNPRHKITKRGQNVTFRCDPISEHNRLYWYRQTLGQGPEFLTYFQNEAQLEKSRLLSDRFSAERPKGSFSTLEIQRTEQGDSAMYLCASSLEGPSEQYFGPGTRLTVT.

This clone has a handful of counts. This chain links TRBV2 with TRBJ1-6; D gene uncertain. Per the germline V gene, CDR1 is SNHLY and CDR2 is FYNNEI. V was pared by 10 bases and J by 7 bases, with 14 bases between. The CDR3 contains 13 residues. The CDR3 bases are TGTGCCAACCGGCCAACCAAGAATTCACCCCTCCACTTT. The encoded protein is CANRPTKNSPLHF.

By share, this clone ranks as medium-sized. The CDR3: CASKGASGGYPYEQYF. Here the CDR3 DNA reads TGTGCCAGCAAAGGGGCTAGCGGGGGGTATCCCTACGAGCAGTACTTC. This sequence joins TRBV2 and TRBJ2-7; TRBD2 agrees at 11 bases. The CDR3 length is 16 residues. Germline V lookup: CDR1 SNHLY, CDR2 FYNNEI. The V and J ends lost 7 bases and 2 bases, in that order; junction bases with no gene match: 10.

The CDR3 region is CASSLYGYEQYF. The CDR3 DNA follows: TGTGCCAGCAGCTTATACGGCTACGAGCAGTACTTC. This chain joins TRBV5-6 and TRBJ2-7; D gene unclear. The CDR3 loop spans 12 amino acids. Germline-derived CDR1 and CDR2 are SGHDT and YYEEEE. V gave up 2 bases and J gave up 3 bases, with 6 bases separating them.

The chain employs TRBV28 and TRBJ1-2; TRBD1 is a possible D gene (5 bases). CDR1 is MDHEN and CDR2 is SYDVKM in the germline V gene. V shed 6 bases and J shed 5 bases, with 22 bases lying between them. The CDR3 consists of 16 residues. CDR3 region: CASSSVPAGWAYGYTF. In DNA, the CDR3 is TGTGCCAGCAGCTCCGTGCCCGCAGGGTGGGCTTATGGCTACACCTTC.

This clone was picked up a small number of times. The CDR3 protein is CASSLGRGDQPQHF. In DNA, the CDR3 is TGTGCCAGCAGTTTGGGCAGGGGGGATCAGCCCCAGCATTTT. The chain recombines TRBV27 with TRBJ1-5, with TRBD1 matching over 7 bases. V dropped 3 bases and J dropped 5; count of bases not matched to a gene: 4. The germline gives CDR1 MNHEY, CDR2 SMNVEV (reference sequence). CDR3 size: 14 residues.

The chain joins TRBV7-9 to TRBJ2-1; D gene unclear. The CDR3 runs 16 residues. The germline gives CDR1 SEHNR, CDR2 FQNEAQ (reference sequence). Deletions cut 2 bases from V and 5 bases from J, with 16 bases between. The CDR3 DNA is TGTGCCAGCAGCTTATTTCGGGTAAGCGTAAACAATGAGCAGTTCTTC. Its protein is CASSLFRVSVNNEQFF.

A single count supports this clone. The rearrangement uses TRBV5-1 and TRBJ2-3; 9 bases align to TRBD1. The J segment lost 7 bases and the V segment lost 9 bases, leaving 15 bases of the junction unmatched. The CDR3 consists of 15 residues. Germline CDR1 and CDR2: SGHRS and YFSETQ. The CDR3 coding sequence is TGCGCCACTCCTGACCGGGACAGGGCTATCAATACGCAGTATTTT. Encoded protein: CATPDRDRAINTQYF.

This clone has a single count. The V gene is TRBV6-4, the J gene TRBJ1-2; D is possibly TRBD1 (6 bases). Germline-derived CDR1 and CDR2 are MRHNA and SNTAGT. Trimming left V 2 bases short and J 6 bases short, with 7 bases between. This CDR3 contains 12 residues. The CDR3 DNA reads TGTGCCAGCAGTGACCACAGGGATGGCTACACCTTC. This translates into CASSDHRDGYTF.

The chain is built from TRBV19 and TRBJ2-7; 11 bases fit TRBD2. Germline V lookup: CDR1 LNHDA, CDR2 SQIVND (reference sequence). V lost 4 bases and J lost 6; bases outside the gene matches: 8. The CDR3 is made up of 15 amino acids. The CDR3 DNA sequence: TGTGCCAGTAGTAAGGTAGCGGGGGGGCCTCTCGAGCAGTACTTC. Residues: CASSKVAGGPLEQYF.

The CDR3 region has the DNA TGCGCCAGCAGCACCCGGACTAGCGGTTATATAGATACGCAGTATTTT. Protein: CASSTRTSGYIDTQYF. The chain has TRBV5-1 and TRBJ2-3; TRBD2 aligns across 10 bases. Germline values: CDR1 SGHRS, CDR2 YFSETQ. The CDR3 runs to 16 residues. The trim removed 4 bases at V and 5 bases at J, leaving 10 bases unmatched.